The present T cell receptor (beta chain) was sequenced within a study of radiotherapy plus CTLA-4 blockade in lung cancer. Study-level information: The study recorded objective responses in roughly 20% of patients and disease control in about 31%.

This table comes from immunoSEQ multiplex PCR, and its TCRdb copy is limited to in-frame clones, with some not included. This table has approximately 52,000 clones, 77% appearing once. The J segment lost 3 bases and the V segment lost 4 bases, leaving 8 bases of the junction unmatched. The length of the CDR3 is 15 residues. CDR1 and CDR2 from the germline V gene are LNHDA and SQIVND (reference sequence). This clonotype originated in a human donor with non-small cell lung cancer whose response to radiotherapy plus ipilimumab could not be evaluated. The sample here was peripheral blood, taken from a patient treated with radiotherapy plus ipilimumab. V gene TRBV19 combines with J gene TRBJ2-7; 8 positions agree with TRBD1. The DNA of the CDR3 is TGTGCCAGTAGTAAAGGGACAGGCGGTCTCTACGAGCAGTACTTC. Translation: CASSKGTGGLYEQYF.